This T cell receptor beta chain came from a study of tumor-infiltrating lymphocytes in primary liver carcinoma. Study as a whole: Enrolled patients were male and female, aged 30 to 69 years.

A primer matching the constant region was used to make TCR beta cDNA from 500 to 650 ng of total RNA. Libraries for TCR beta were built through three nested multiplex PCR rounds, which together made up a slightly modified ARM-PCR procedure. For around 9 cycles apiece, the opening two PCR rounds ran with TRBV1-TRBV30 forward primers and a C-beta reverse primer. TCRdb reprocessed the multiplex PCR reads with MiXCR, giving one entry per CDR3 protein. The table has about 84,000 distinct CDR3 sequences, about three quarters seen once. Worth noting for this clonotype: As yet, its antigen is unknown. At one boundary the junction diverges from the germline segment, which might be a read error.

The CDR3 is made up of 17 amino acids. The germline V gene has CDR1 MNHNY and CDR2 SVGAGI (reference sequence). The tissue used was unsorted bulk material of about 19-33 mg. RNA and DNA were co-extracted from it with the AllPrep DNA/RNA mini kit. More than 85% viable tumor cells made up every tumor sample. Study-level results: Tumor region pairs overlapped more than did tumor-adjacent and tumor-blood pairs.

The genes are TRBV6-6 and TRBJ2-2, with D possibly TRBD2 on 6 matching bases. Sequencing was done on a sample of liver tumor tissue from sampling region 1. Subset described: tumor region T1, superior pole. The receptor's source is a middle-aged man with primary liver carcinoma and hepatitis B virus infection. CDR3 sequence: CVSSYRGGGGTAGELFF. For the CDR3, the DNA is TGTGTCAGCAGTTACCGCGGCGGTGGGGGGACGGCCGGGGAGCTGTTTTTT.